The 25 T cell receptor beta chains below come from one sample, sequenced in a study of molecular identifiers for immune sequencing clone quantification. TCRdb re-analysed the PCR reads in MiXCR, keeping a single row per CDR3 protein. Altogether 400,000 to 600,000 distinct CDR3 sequences are present, approximately 25% being singletons, with the ten largest covering 0.76%. Sequencing input: naive CD8+ T cells from blood, with Jurkat cell RNA spiked in. Noted subset: FACS-sorted CD8+CD4-CCR7+CD45RA+ naive T cells. Source of these receptors: a human donor in good health. Some libraries in this study had Jurkat cell RNA spiked in.

V is TRBV6-4 and J is TRBJ1-2, with no clear D. CDR1 is MRHNA, CDR2 SNTAGT, per germline. This CDR3 spans 15 amino acids. V was clipped by 6 bases and J by 13 bases, with 27 bases between them. The CDR3 DNA reads TGTGCCAGCAGCCGAGGGTCAGCCAAACAACGGCTAAGCACCTTC. It encodes CASSRGSAKQRLSTF.

The chain recombines TRBV19 with TRBJ1-2, with D possibly matching TRBD1 (6 bases). Germline CDR1 is LNHDA and CDR2 is SQIVND (reference sequence). The CDR3 sequence is 15 residues long. V was shortened by 2 bases and J by 8 bases, with 18 bases between the two germline ends. The CDR3 nucleotides read TGTGCCAGTAGTATATCACAGGGTGCTTCTGCCGGCTACACCTTC. Amino acids: CASSISQGASAGYTF.

This clonotype turned up a few times. The chain couples TRBV7-9 to TRBJ2-7; 7 nucleotides agree with TRBD1. CDR3 length equals 13 residues. The germline V gene has CDR1 SEHNR and CDR2 FQNEAQ (reference sequence). The ends lost 5 bases at V and 5 bases at J; junction bases unmatched: 6. The CDR3 reads CASSPDRVHEQYF. The CDR3 nucleotides are TGTGCCAGCAGCCCCGACAGGGTCCACGAGCAGTACTTC.

This clonotype was seen repeatedly, ten times or more. This CDR3 is CASSAKGSSETQYF. CDR3 bases: TGTGCCAGCAGCGCCAAGGGGAGTTCCGAGACCCAGTACTTC. This chain uses TRBV9 with TRBJ2-5; D may be TRBD1 or TRBD2 (5 bases each). From germline, CDR1 is SGDLS and CDR2 YYNGEE. V was pared by 3 bases and J by 5 bases, with 14 bases between. CDR3 length: 14 residues.

This clonotype was observed many times. The chain has TRBV12-3 or TRBV12-4 and TRBJ1-6; maybe TRBD1 (5 bases). The CDR3 contains 15 residues. Trimming pared 6 bases from V and 10 bases from J, leaving 19 bases between. The CDR3 nucleotides read TGTGCCAGCAGCCTCGGGGACGGGCCGTTATCACCCCTCCACTTT. Translation: CASSLGDGPLSPLHF.

This clonotype was seen more than once but under ten times. The rearrangement joins TRBV3-1 to TRBJ2-7; maybe TRBD2 (6 bases). From germline, CDR1 is LGHDT and CDR2 YNNKEL (reference sequence). The V gene lost 6 bases and the J gene lost 7 bases, with 16 bases spanning the gap. The CDR3 loop spans 13 amino acids. CDR3 sequence reads: CASSPPGAGEQYF. As DNA, the CDR3 is TGTGCCAGCAGTCCCCCGGGCGCGGGAGAGCAGTACTTC.

This clonotype was detected only a few times. This CDR3 is CASSRGRETQYF. In DNA, the CDR3 is TGTGCCAGCAGTCGGGGCCGAGAGACCCAGTACTTC. The chain combines TRBV12-3 or TRBV12-4 with TRBJ2-5, with D perhaps matching TRBD1 or TRBD2 (5 bases each). Between the trimmed V and J ends, which lost 5 bases and 4 bases, there was a span of 8 bases. There are 12 residues in the CDR3.

This clonotype was seen a few times. The chain carries TRBV4-3 and TRBJ1-2; the D is unclear. The CDR3 has 18 residues. In germline, CDR1 is LGHNA, CDR2 YSLEER. The V gene lost 1 base and the J gene lost 0 bases, with 18 bases spanning the gap. CDR3 nucleotide sequence: TGCGCCAGCAGCCAAGTAGGCACAAACCAGTTTTCTAACTATGGCTACACCTTC. It specifies CASSQVGTNQFSNYGYTF.

This clonotype has ten or more counts. The chain links TRBV29-1 to TRBJ2-2, with TRBD1 as a possible D gene (6 bases). The V and J ends lost 4 bases and 6 bases respectively, with 9 bases between them. The CDR3 is made up of 12 amino acids. Germline CDR1 and CDR2: SQVTM and ANQGSEA. The CDR3 loop is CSVGAGAGELFF. CDR3 coding DNA: TGCAGCGTTGGGGCAGGGGCCGGGGAGCTGTTTTTT.

Of note for this clonotype: One junction end disagrees with the germline gene, perhaps due to a read error. This sequence joins TRBV9 and TRBJ2-3; D possibly matches TRBD1 or TRBD2 (5 bases each). From germline, CDR1 is SGDLS and CDR2 YYNGEE. The CDR3 sequence is 15 residues long. For the CDR3, the DNA is TGTGCCAGCAGACCCTCGGGCGCTAGCACAGGTACGCAGTATTTT. Protein sequence: CASRPSGASTGTQYF.

The chain links TRBV19 to TRBJ2-5; D is uncertain. This CDR3 has 15 amino acids. V was trimmed by 4 bases and J by 5 bases, leaving 17 bases between them. Germline V gene data show CDR1 as LNHDA and CDR2 as SQIVND (reference sequence). CDR3 sequence: CASSTTTTSMETQYF. The CDR3 nucleotides are TGTGCCAGTAGTACAACAACTACGTCAATGGAGACCCAGTACTTC. Drawing the rest from reference TRBV19 and TRBJ2-5, the complete variable domain is DGGITQSPKYLFRKEGQNVTLSCEQNLNHDAMYWYRQDPGQGLRLIYYSQIVNDFQKGDIAEGYSVSREKKESFPLTVTSAQKNPTAFYLCASSTTTTSMETQYFGPGTRLLVL.

The sample holds many counts of this clonotype. V gene TRBV4-3 combines with J gene TRBJ2-2; D is ambiguous. CDR3 size: 16 residues. The germline V gene has CDR1 LGHNA and CDR2 YSLEER. V dropped 0 bases and J dropped 3 bases, with 11 bases sitting between them. The CDR3 reads CASSQDRAAYTGELFF. CDR3 coding DNA: TGCGCCAGCAGCCAAGATAGGGCAGCTTACACCGGGGAGCTGTTTTTT.

This clonotype appeared a few times. The rearrangement links TRBV6-5 to TRBJ1-6; D perhaps matches TRBD1 (6 bases). V lost 2 bases and J 0 bases, leaving 11 bases between the germline ends. Germline V gene data show CDR1 as MNHEY and CDR2 as SVGAGI. The CDR3 has 17 residues. The CDR3 sequence is CASSYGQGFSYNSPLHF. The CDR3 DNA sequence: TGTGCCAGCAGTTACGGGCAGGGGTTCTCCTATAATTCACCCCTCCACTTT.

This clonotype was seen only a few times. The chain employs TRBV20-1 and TRBJ1-4; D may be TRBD1 (6 bases). The V and J ends lost 0 bases and 0 bases respectively, with 23 bases between them. Germline V CDR1 and CDR2: DFQATT, SNEGSKA (reference sequence). The CDR3 loop spans 20 amino acids. DNA of the CDR3: TGCAGTGCTAGAGATCTGGTTAGCAGGGGATATCCGGCAACTAATGAAAAACTGTTTTTT. Translated: CSARDLVSRGYPATNEKLFF.

The chain is built from TRBV4-2 and TRBJ2-2; 16 bases agree with TRBD2. J lost 6 bases, V lost 2 bases, and 9 bases had no gene match. Germline V gene lookup returns CDR1 LGHNA and CDR2 YNFKEQ. There are 19 residues in the CDR3. The CDR3 nucleotides are TGTGCCAGCAGCCAACTCCCGGGACTAGCGGGAGGGCCAGCCGGGGAGCTGTTTTTT. The encoded protein is CASSQLPGLAGGPAGELFF.

The chain recombines TRBV28 with TRBJ2-7, with D possibly being TRBD2 (6 bases). This CDR3 has 13 residues. CDR1 is MDHEN and CDR2 is SYDVKM in the germline V gene. With 3 bases removed from V and 6 bases from J, the gap between germline ends came to 12 bases. The CDR3 DNA reads as TGTGCCAGCAGTTTTCGGCTGGAGGGCGAGCAGTACTTC. Protein product: CASSFRLEGEQYF.

This clonotype occurred a few times. The V call is TRBV5-1, the J call TRBJ2-1, with 12 bases that match TRBD1. Looked up from germline, CDR1 is SGHRS and CDR2 is YFSETQ. V dropped 3 bases and J dropped 8; count of bases not matched to a gene: 6. The CDR3 sequence is 15 residues long. As DNA, the CDR3 is TGCGCCAGCAGCTGGGGACAGGGGGCGGCCGATGAGCAGTTCTTC. Protein: CASSWGQGAADEQFF.

Ten or more counts support this clonotype. As DNA, the CDR3 is TGTGCCAGCAGCTTAAGTACCTCAGACTACTCCTACGAGCAGTACTTC. It is translated as CASSLSTSDYSYEQYF. The chain combines TRBV5-6 with TRBJ2-7, with D possibly being TRBD2 (5 bases). The CDR3 contains 16 residues. Germline V gene lookup returns CDR1 SGHDT and CDR2 YYEEEE. With 2 bases removed from V and 0 bases from J, the gap between germline ends came to 15 bases.

This clonotype has ten or more counts. V and J are TRBV29-1 and TRBJ1-2; 9 nucleotides align to TRBD1. CDR3 size: 13 residues. The germline V gene encodes CDR1 SQVTM and CDR2 ANQGSEA. The V and J ends lost 7 bases and 8 bases, in that order; junction bases with no gene match: 11. CDR3 sequence (DNA): TGCAGCGCTATCGACGGACAGGGGCGAGGCTACACCTTC. Amino acid sequence: CSAIDGQGRGYTF.

The chain employs TRBV27 and TRBJ2-1; D might be TRBD2 (5 bases). Germline CDR1 is MNHEY and CDR2 is SMNVEV (reference sequence). The CDR3 extends over 15 amino acids. Trimming stripped 3 bases from V and 4 bases from J, with 13 bases between. Here the CDR3 reads CASSFRGSPYNEQFF. CDR3 nucleotides: TGTGCCAGCAGTTTTCGAGGGAGCCCTTACAATGAGCAGTTCTTC.

As concerns this clonotype: One base away lies a much larger clone, so this may be a sequencing read error. The V and J genes are TRBV19 and TRBJ2-1, with 7 bases fitting TRBD2. The CDR3 has 15 amino acids. CDR1 LNHDA and CDR2 SQIVND come from the germline V gene (reference sequence). DNA of the CDR3: TGTGCCAGTAGTATAGGTGCCCTAGCGGACAATGAGCGGTTCTTC. Translated, it gives CASSIGALADNERFF.

This clonotype was counted at least ten times. The chain combines TRBV19 with TRBJ1-5; the D gene is possibly TRBD1 (5 bases). This CDR3 comprises 13 residues. V dropped 4 bases and J dropped 5 bases, with 9 bases sitting between them. Looked up from germline, CDR1 is LNHDA and CDR2 is SQIVND (reference sequence). The CDR3 protein is CASSSAGHQPQHF. CDR3 bases: TGTGCCAGTAGTAGCGCAGGGCATCAGCCCCAGCATTTT.

A note on this clonotype: A read error may explain this, as a much larger clone is one base away. The conserved final phenylalanine or tryptophan is absent from the CDR3, which likely points to a read error. The chain combines TRBV6-2 or TRBV6-3 with TRBJ2-5, with D possibly being TRBD1 or TRBD2 (5 bases each). CDR3 length: 14 residues. Germline lookup yields CDR1 MNHEY and CDR2 SVGEGT. V gave up 5 bases and J gave up 1 base, with 11 bases separating them. CDR3 DNA: TGTGCCAGCAGTCAACACGGGACCCAAGAGACCCAGTACTCC. This gives the protein CASSQHGTQETQYS.

This clonotype was picked up a small number of times. The chain recombines TRBV7-9 with TRBJ2-4; D is tentatively TRBD1 or TRBD2 (5 bases each). This CDR3 comprises 11 residues. Germline CDR1 and CDR2: SEHNR and FQNEAQ (reference sequence). The germline V and J ends were trimmed by 5 bases and 9 bases, with 8 bases remaining between them. CDR3 bases: TGTGCCAGCAGCCGGGACCCCATTCAGTACTTC. Residues: CASSRDPIQYF.

Note on this clonotype: One end of the junction is discordant with germline, which a read error may explain. The V and J genes are TRBV13 and TRBJ2-3; a weak D match, TRBD2 (6 bases). CDR1 PRHDT and CDR2 FYEKMQ come from the germline V gene (reference sequence). This CDR3 contains 13 residues. Here the CDR3 DNA reads TGTGCCAGCAGCGCCGTACCGGGAGATGCGCAGTATTTT. Protein: CASSAVPGDAQYF.